This T cell receptor beta chain was recovered during a study of post-analysis software for immune sequencing data. Study overall: Several disease courses (relapsing-remitting, secondary progressive and progressive-relapsing) of multiple sclerosis were included. The study, taken as a whole, reports: Higher frequency in patients than in controls was seen for roughly five TRBV segments, with TRBV5-6, TRBV5-1 and TRBV20-1 among them.

To note about this clonotype: Its specificity is not known.

CDR1 and CDR2 (germline): MNHEY, SVGEGT. Germline trimming cut 2 bases from V and 1 base from J; bases unmatched to any gene: 9. CDR3 length: 17 amino acids. Unique-molecular-identifier-tagged TCR beta cDNA libraries were used. TCRdb independently ran MiXCR on the PCR reads; one entry per CDR3 protein. The data contain hundreds of thousands of distinct CDR3 sequences, roughly 27% of them singletons. The specimen sequenced was blood. The chain uses TRBV6-2 or TRBV6-3 and TRBJ2-3; 7 bases line up with TRBD1. The receptor was derived from a girl aged 10 to 17 with multiple sclerosis. CDR3 residues: CASSYPTGTARTDTQYF. DNA for the CDR3: TGTGCCAGCAGTTACCCGACCGGGACAGCACGCACAGATACGCAGTATTTT.